One and the same sample provided the 23 T cell receptor beta chains below, sequenced in a study of shared clonotypes between healthy human individuals. TCRdb keeps only in-frame clones here, not all; method: immunoSEQ multiplex PCR. The sample has about 2.4 million clones, over 85% seen once. The sample was naive CD4+ T cells from PBMCs. This sample's subset: CD45RA+ positively selected. The receptor set was obtained from a man between 18 and 35 years old in good health. Some clones in this sample may be carry-over from other donors' samples.

V usage is TRBV28 and J usage is TRBJ2-2; 8 positions match TRBD1. Germline CDR1 reads MDHEN; CDR2 reads SYDVKM. V trimming: 10 bases; J trimming: 1 base; junction bases outside the gene matches: 2. This CDR3 contains 13 residues. The chain's CDR3 is CATGTGNTGELFF. Written as DNA, the CDR3 is TGTGCCACCGGGACAGGGAACACCGGGGAGCTGTTTTTT.

V and J are TRBV19 and TRBJ2-3, with 10 bases identical to TRBD2. This CDR3 contains 16 residues. Germline CDR1 reads LNHDA; CDR2 reads SQIVND (reference sequence). With 6 bases clipped from V and 0 bases from J, the junction kept 6 bases outside the gene matches. Here the CDR3 DNA reads TGTGCCAGTAGGGGGAGACTAGCGGGCAGCACAGATACGCAGTATTTT. Translated, it gives CASRGRLAGSTDTQYF.

The rearrangement joins TRBV23-1 to TRBJ1-1; TRBD1 is a possible D gene (6 bases). TRBV23-1 is an open reading frame whose function is uncertain. This CDR3 contains 16 residues. The ends were cut back, 4 bases at V and 2 bases at J, with 17 bases in the middle. CDR3 nucleotide sequence: TGCGCCAGCAGTCTTGGGCGGGGGGGACAAAACACTGAAGCTTTCTTT. Translation: CASSLGRGGQNTEAFF.

Only one count was recorded for this clone. V usage is TRBV2 and J usage is TRBJ2-2, with D maybe TRBD2 (5 bases). The V gene's germline CDR1 is SNHLY and CDR2 FYNNEI. V was cut by 4 bases and J by 7 bases, with 16 bases left in between. This CDR3 comprises 15 residues. The CDR3 bases are TGTGCCAGCAGTGCTGGGAGCCGTTGGGGCGGGGAGCTGTTTTTT. It codes for CASSAGSRWGGELFF.

The rearrangement links TRBV7-9 to TRBJ2-5; no clear D gene. Germline CDR1 and CDR2: SEHNR and FQNEAQ (reference sequence). Trimming removed 5 bases at V and 1 base at J, with 8 bases between. CDR3 length: 13 residues. This CDR3 reads CASSDFPQETQYF. CDR3 DNA: TGTGCCAGCAGCGACTTCCCCCAAGAGACCCAGTACTTC.

The chain joins TRBV19 to TRBJ2-7; the D gene is possibly TRBD2 (6 bases). The germline CDR1 and CDR2 sequences are LNHDA and SQIVND (reference sequence). This CDR3 has 14 residues. V was cut by 5 bases and J by 0 bases, with 11 bases left in between. The DNA of the CDR3 is TGTGCCAGTAGTCTAGCGCCCGTCTCCTACGAGCAGTACTTC. Translation gives CASSLAPVSYEQYF.

J is TRBJ1-3 and V is TRBV11-2; tentatively, D is TRBD1 (5 bases). Trimming removed 3 bases at V and 0 bases at J, with 9 bases between. This CDR3 is built from 15 residues. Germline CDR1 is SGHAT and CDR2 is FQNNGV. The CDR3 is CASSFGDGSGNTIYF. In DNA form, the CDR3 reads TGTGCCAGCAGCTTTGGGGACGGCTCTGGAAACACCATATATTTT.

The count of this clone is one. The chain is built from TRBV2 and TRBJ2-7, with D perhaps matching TRBD2 (5 bases). Trimming pared 8 bases from V and 7 bases from J, leaving 18 bases between. Germline CDR1 SNHLY, CDR2 FYNNEI. The CDR3 is 13 amino acids. This CDR3 is CASSLVLYGEQYF. CDR3 coding DNA: TGTGCCAGCTCACTAGTCCTGTATGGAGAGCAGTACTTC.

The CDR3 DNA reads TGTGCCAGCTCACTATCCGGGACACACTACGAGCAGTACTTC. Translating it yields CASSLSGTHYEQYF. The rearrangement uses TRBV18 and TRBJ2-7; a possible D gene is TRBD1 (6 bases). CDR1 is KGHSH and CDR2 is LQKENI in the germline V gene. The CDR3 is 14 amino acids. V dropped 4 bases and J dropped 3 bases, with 13 bases sitting between them.

This rearrangement joins TRBV2 to TRBJ1-2; 8 nucleotides match TRBD1. Germline V gene sequence: CDR1 SNHLY, CDR2 FYNNEI. V shed 6 bases, J shed 4 bases, and the junction held 10 bases outside the gene matches. The CDR3 extends over 15 amino acids. CDR3 sequence: CASSQGGQGAYGYTF. The CDR3 region has the DNA TGTGCCAGCAGCCAAGGGGGGCAGGGGGCCTATGGCTACACCTTC.

This clone is a singleton in its sample. This rearrangement joins TRBV5-4 to TRBJ1-6; the D gene is possibly TRBD1 (6 bases). The germline V gene encodes CDR1 SGHNT and CDR2 YYREEE (reference sequence). The CDR3 is 14 amino acids. Trimming pared 4 bases from V and 14 bases from J, leaving 19 bases between. The CDR3 DNA is TGTGCCAGCAGCCAAACAGGGCCCAATGGGTCCCTCCACTTT. Its protein product is CASSQTGPNGSLHF.

The chain uses TRBV7-3 and TRBJ2-5; tentatively, D is TRBD1 (6 bases). Trimming left V 5 bases short and J 0 bases short, with 10 bases between. CDR1 SGHTA and CDR2 FQGTGA come from the germline V gene. This CDR3 is 14 amino acids long. CDR3 nucleotide sequence: TGTGCCAGCAGCCGAGGACAGCACCAAGAGACCCAGTACTTC. Its protein product is CASSRGQHQETQYF.

The V gene is TRBV5-4, the J gene TRBJ2-1; 11 nucleotides match TRBD1. The V gene's germline CDR1 is SGHNT and CDR2 YYREEE (reference sequence). Losses at the gene ends were 3 bases for V and 8 bases for J; bases not matched to a gene: 10. This CDR3 comprises 16 residues. The CDR3 spells CASSSGPGQGADEQFF. CDR3 in DNA: TGTGCCAGCAGCTCGGGACCAGGACAGGGGGCCGATGAGCAGTTCTTC.

The chain uses TRBV5-1 and TRBJ2-7; D might be TRBD1 or TRBD2, each matching 5 bases. Trimming pared 3 bases from V and 2 bases from J, leaving 9 bases between. The CDR3 loop spans 13 amino acids. Looked up from germline, CDR1 is SGHRS and CDR2 is YFSETQ. The CDR3 bases are TGCGCCAGCAGCTGGGACGACCCCTACGAGCAGTACTTC. Encoded protein: CASSWDDPYEQYF.

Details on this clone: This CDR3 is also generated by other DNA sequences in the sample. The V gene is TRBV28, the J gene TRBJ2-1; possible D gene TRBD2, 5 bases. Per the germline V gene, CDR1 is MDHEN and CDR2 is SYDVKM. The germline V and J ends were trimmed by 1 base and 8 bases, with 6 bases remaining between them. This CDR3 spans 12 amino acids. The CDR3 reads CASSLSGYEQFF. The CDR3 coding sequence is TGTGCCAGCAGTTTATCGGGGTATGAGCAGTTCTTC.

Written as DNA, the CDR3 is TGTGCCAGTAGAGGACGGTATAGCGGCAAAAACATTCAGTACTTC. It is translated as CASRGRYSGKNIQYF. This sequence joins TRBV19 and TRBJ2-4; tentative D call: TRBD2 (6 bases). Trimming left V 6 bases short and J 3 bases short, with 15 bases between. The CDR3 is 15 amino acids. CDR1 is LNHDA, CDR2 SQIVND, per germline (reference sequence).

The chain is built from TRBV5-4 and TRBJ2-2, with D possibly being TRBD2 (6 bases). The CDR3 length is 16 residues. V was pared by 5 bases and J by 0 bases, with 14 bases between. Germline-derived CDR1 and CDR2 are SGHNT and YYREEE (reference sequence). This CDR3 is CASSQAGRSNTGELFF. CDR3 DNA: TGTGCCAGCAGTCAGGCGGGACGGTCGAACACCGGGGAGCTGTTTTTT.

The rearrangement uses TRBV4-1 and TRBJ2-7; either TRBD1 or TRBD2 may fit D (6 bases each). The ends were cut back, 0 bases at V and 6 bases at J, with 18 bases in the middle. Germline loops: CDR1 MGHRA, CDR2 YSYEKL. The CDR3 runs 16 residues. In DNA, the CDR3 is TGCGCCAGCAGCCAAGATAATTGGCAGGGGCGGGGCGAGCAGTACTTC. It is translated as CASSQDNWQGRGEQYF.

The chain employs TRBV6-5 and TRBJ1-1; D is perhaps TRBD1 (5 bases). The CDR3 totals 14 residues. V was clipped by 6 bases and J by 7 bases, with 18 bases between them. Germline CDR1 and CDR2: MNHEY and SVGAGI. The CDR3: CASSPGQVRGEAFF. CDR3 coding DNA: TGTGCCAGCAGCCCCGGGCAGGTAAGGGGTGAAGCTTTCTTT.

As to this clone: The same CDR3 can be traced to other DNA sequences in this sample. The J gene is TRBJ2-2, the V gene TRBV7-2, with a weak D call TRBD1 (6 bases). Trimming cost V 1 base and J 5 bases, with 8 bases left between them. This CDR3 is built from 14 residues. Germline V gene sequence: CDR1 SGHTA, CDR2 FQGNSA. The CDR3 loop is CASSLGTATGELFF. CDR3 in DNA: TGTGCCAGCAGCTTAGGGACAGCTACCGGGGAGCTGTTTTTT.

The rearrangement links TRBV4-3 to TRBJ2-3, with TRBD2 matching over 7 bases. Germline CDR1 reads LGHNA; CDR2 reads YSLEER. Unmatched junction bases numbered 6, after V lost 0 bases and J lost 0 bases. The CDR3 runs to 17 residues. CDR3 in amino acids: CASSQDGRSGSTDTQYF. In DNA, the CDR3 is TGCGCCAGCAGCCAAGATGGTCGTAGCGGGAGCACAGATACGCAGTATTTT.

The gene calls are TRBV28 and TRBJ1-2; D is perhaps TRBD1 (5 bases). The CDR3 sequence is 15 residues long. The germline gives CDR1 MDHEN, CDR2 SYDVKM. The V end lost 6 bases, the J end lost 13 bases, and 27 bases lay between the germline ends. The CDR3 sequence: CASSRLVGDAPPGTF. CDR3 bases: TGTGCCAGCAGCCGGCTAGTGGGGGACGCACCTCCGGGCACCTTC.

The rearrangement links TRBV4-2 to TRBJ2-2, with 8 bases identical to TRBD2. Per germline, CDR1 LGHNA and CDR2 YNFKEQ. Trimming at V came to 0 bases and at J to 9 bases, leaving 9 bases not matched to a gene. The CDR3 runs to 16 residues. CDR3 sequence reads: CASSQDALGLARELFF. CDR3 nucleotides: TGTGCCAGCAGCCAAGACGCCCTAGGACTAGCAAGGGAGCTGTTTTTT.